This record covers a single TCR beta chain. Its antigen remains unknown. The data were taken from a study of T cells in localized non-small cell lung cancer. Using immunoSEQ multiplex PCR, the repertoire was profiled, and TCRdb retains in-frame clones only, with some absent. The sample consists of approximately 14,000 clones, around 82% of them appearing once. Findings and caveats of the study: Patients showing higher blood T cell density tended to see longer overall survival. Heterogeneity remains possible because sequencing was limited to only one tumor region. Uninvolved neighboring lung showed the greatest T cell clonality, exceeding tumor.

V lost 2 bases to trimming and J lost 0 bases, with 12 bases between them. Per the germline V gene, CDR1 is GTSNPN and CDR2 is SVGIG (reference sequence). The CDR3 sequence is 15 residues long. This material consisted of peripheral blood, taken before any cancer treatment. The chain is built from TRBV30 and TRBJ2-3, with D perhaps given as TRBD1 or TRBD2 (5 bases each). The TCR sequence derives from a female donor at least 60 years old with stage I squamous cell lung carcinoma. CDR3 DNA sequence: TGTGCCTGGAGTAAGCGGCAGGGTAGCACAGATACGCAGTATTTT. This codes for CAWSKRQGSTDTQYF.